The present T cell receptor (beta chain) was sequenced within a study of CD8 T cells in Susac syndrome. Germline CDR1 GTSNPN, CDR2 SVGIG (reference sequence). The junction had 3 bases not matched to a gene; V was cut back by 1 base and J by 2 bases. This CDR3 contains 15 residues. With random hexamers, roughly 0.45 to 1 ug RNA was reverse transcribed. It was immunoSEQ multiplex PCR that amplified TCR beta CDR3 across 54 Vbeta and 13 Jbeta. TCRdb fed the immunoSEQ multiplex PCR reads into MiXCR, producing one record per CDR3 protein. The sample has 250,000 to 300,000 distinct CDR3 sequences; roughly 85% are singletons. Study outcomes and limitations: Acknowledgment was made by the study that its TCR sequencing and HLA analysis involved a relatively small number of individuals.

To note about this clonotype: What it binds is not known.

This chain uses TRBV30 with TRBJ1-5; 9 bases align to TRBD1. This clonotype was sampled from a human donor with multiple sclerosis. What was sequenced was CD8+ T cells from PBMCs. CDR3 amino acids: CAWSEGQGGNQPQHF. The CDR3, as DNA: TGTGCCTGGAGTGAGGGACAGGGCGGCAATCAGCCCCAGCATTTT.